This entry is about one TCR beta chain. Its antigen specificity is not known. Base quality data are lacking; no much larger clone is found one base away. The Qiagen DNeasy kit was used to extract genomic DNA from unsorted PBMCs and from the negatively selected CD4+ and CD8+ fractions. Using primers that anneal to V and J segments, immunoSEQ multiplex PCR amplified the TCR beta CDR3 regions. A synthetic immune receptor repertoire was used to minimize amplification bias, and any residual bias was removed computationally once sequencing was done. As for how the authors treated the data: Repertoire diversity was quantified as the Shannon entropy index using custom Python scripts. Unsorted, CD4+ and CD8+ repertoires were analyzed separately, except for combined analyses in which CD4+ and CD8+ sequences were merged in silico. A clone was considered expanded if an increase in frequency of at least 2-fold after treatment relative to C1D1 was found, and a pseudocount of 0.5 was applied to clones undetected at baseline. Singleton clones were defined as clones with 0 or 1 copy at C1D1, and non-singleton clones were defined as clones with 2 or more copies. Clones expanded in unsorted samples were assigned a CD4+, CD8+ or unknown annotation through matching of protein sequences in sorted samples from the same patient. Wilcoxon tests on paired samples were used to test diversity changes from C1D1 to C4D1. In its TCRdb copy, this immuneACCESS table keeps in-frame sequences only and misses some clones. Where compared with another copy, unresolved V genes explain less than half of these, and the others have no known cause. D and trimming come from the DNA, and the V and J calls and clone size come from that table. The sample table lists about 94,000 clones, roughly nine tenths of them with a count of one. About 10% of the sample is held by the ten biggest clonotypes.

The sample is drawn from a study of PD-1 blockade in classical Hodgkin lymphoma (dated by TCRdb to about 2020). As for the study more broadly: Nivolumab dosing was 3 mg/kg intravenously every 2 weeks, continuing until either disease progression or unacceptable toxicity. The study used CyTOF and TCR beta sequencing to define a peripheral blood immune signature of response to PD-1 blockade in classical Hodgkin lymphoma. Broader findings and caveats from the paper: Trial patients achieving complete response had baseline diversity similar to newly diagnosed patients, whereas partial responders and progressors had significantly lower diversity. By C4D1, a significant rise was seen in CD4+ TCR diversity but not in CD8+ TCR diversity (p=0.0027 vs p=0.16), and the rise was most apparent among complete responders (p=0.02). Newly diagnosed patients were reported to have lower baseline TCR diversity than healthy donors, and relapsed/refractory patients were reported to have lower baseline TCR diversity still. The study was restricted to a single clinical trial cohort, and the causes of repertoire differences, possibly disease activity or prior therapy, were left undefined. Lower diversity was observed in patients in whom nivolumab was started less than 1 year after ASCT, and these patients were excluded from later analyses so that confounding by immune reconstitution would be avoided.

From the cysteine up to the phenylalanine, the CDR3 has a length of 15 residues. Only CDR3 DNA remains: 45 bases, in frame from the first base. Trimming takes 3 bases off V and 7 bases off J; junction bases not matched to a gene: 9. CDR1 and CDR2 are drawn from the germline V gene (reference sequence): MNHEY, SMNVEV. The time point label here, explained by the study, means: cycle 2 day 1 (C2D1) of nivolumab. All trial patients had relapsed after autologous stem cell transplantation, with cohorts A, B and C differing in prior brentuximab vedotin exposure. The trial cohort comprised 56 patients with relapsed/refractory classical Hodgkin lymphoma whose best overall responses were complete response, partial response or progressive disease. Trial patients were treated with single-agent nivolumab in the multi-cohort phase II CheckMate 205 trial. An independent review committee assessed best overall response by applying the 2007 International Working Group response criteria. Trial PBMCs were collected immediately before nivolumab initiation (C1D1) and during therapy at cycle 2 day 1 and cycle 4 day 1. Peripheral blood was collected in 8 mL Vacutainer Cell Preparation Tubes, from which PBMCs were isolated by centrifugation and then cryopreserved.

Sequencing used peripheral blood mononuclear cells (PBMCs), obtained before the second cycle of nivolumab. This TCR was sampled from a human donor with classical Hodgkin lymphoma. Recombination connected TRBV27 to TRBJ2-3; 8 nucleotides in the junction match TRBD2. The DNA sequence reads TGTGCCAGCAGTTTTTGGAGCGGGGGTCGGTATACGCAGTATTTT. This codes for CASSFWSGGRYTQYF.